These 12 T cell receptor beta chains were sequenced from one sample in a study of beta chain features in type 1 diabetes (dated by TCRdb to between 2018 and 2020). Here is what the overall study found, with its caveats: A moderate but significant shortening of TCRB CDR3 length was observed in type 1 diabetes patients in all four CD4+ subsets.

Antigens for these TCRs are unknown. The library relied on the immunoSEQ multiplex PCR assay. The entire amount of isolated RNA was reverse transcribed using the High Capacity cDNA Reverse Transcription Kit, so the sequenced TCRB transcripts were expressed ones. The immuneACCESS repertoire file appears here via TCRdb, limited to in-frame rearrangements. These files lack a portion of the clones; in checked studies, under half of the deficit traces to unresolved V genes, and the cause of the others is not known. The sample table lists around 650,000 clones, around 12% of them with a count of one. The top ten constitute more than 0.1% of the sample. Sequences were obtained from naive CD4+ T cells from blood. According to the study, the label for this sample's cell subset or site signals: true naive CD4+ T cells. All receptors come from a man aged 30 to 39 with type 1 diabetes.

The V call is TRBV27, the J call TRBJ1-4, with D hard to call. The CDR3 has 13 residues. CDR1 is MNHEY and CDR2 is SMNVEV in the germline V gene (reference sequence). Trimming stripped 4 bases from V and 6 bases from J, with 9 bases between. CDR3 bases: TGTGCCAGCAGTTCCTGGGTGGATGAAAAACTGTTTTTT. Amino acids: CASSSWVDEKLFF.

The CDR3 here is CASSQAGRTSALGEQFF. The CDR3 bases are TGTGCCAGCAGCCAGGCTGGTAGGACTAGCGCGTTGGGGGAGCAGTTCTTC. This chain joins TRBV5-4 and TRBJ2-1; 9 nucleotides match TRBD2. The V and J ends lost 4 bases and 10 bases, in that order; junction bases with no gene match: 18. The CDR3 has 17 residues. The germline gives CDR1 SGHNT, CDR2 YYREEE (reference sequence).

V usage is TRBV5-4 and J usage is TRBJ2-2; a possible D gene is TRBD2 (7 bases). There are 14 residues in the CDR3. The V gene's germline CDR1 is SGHNT and CDR2 YYREEE (reference sequence). Deletions cut 3 bases from V and 6 bases from J, with 12 bases between. This CDR3 reads CASSSGGLAGELFF. DNA for the CDR3: TGTGCCAGCAGCTCGGGGGGCCTAGCCGGGGAGCTGTTTTTT.

The chain recombines TRBV5-1 with TRBJ2-1; 11 nucleotides align to TRBD2. V lost 4 bases and J lost 4; bases outside the gene matches: 10. The CDR3 sequence is 17 residues long. Germline loops: CDR1 SGHRS, CDR2 YFSETQ. CDR3 sequence reads: CASSEPLAGDLYNEQFF. The CDR3 DNA follows: TGCGCCAGCAGCGAACCACTAGCGGGGGACCTATACAATGAGCAGTTCTTC. Full variable domain (rest looked up from reference TRBV5-1 and TRBJ2-1): KAGVTQTPRYLIKTRGQQVTLSCSPISGHRSVSWYQQTPGQGLQFLFEYFSETQRNKGNFPGRFSGRQFSNSRSEMNVSTLELGDSALYLCASSEPLAGDLYNEQFFGPGTRLTVL.

DNA for the CDR3: TGTGCCAGCAGCACTTGGAGCTCTGGGGCCAACGTCCTGACTTTC. Protein: CASSTWSSGANVLTF. The V call is TRBV7-9, the J call TRBJ2-6; D uncertain. This CDR3 contains 15 residues. The V and J ends lost 5 bases and 0 bases respectively, with 8 bases between them. From germline, CDR1 is SEHNR and CDR2 FQNEAQ (reference sequence).

The V and J genes are TRBV19 and TRBJ2-6, with 7 bases matching TRBD1. The V gene end was trimmed by 5 bases and the J gene end by 2 bases; junction bases not matched to a gene: 0. The CDR3 has 14 amino acids. CDR1 and CDR2 from the germline V gene are LNHDA and SQIVND (reference sequence). CDR3 sequence (DNA): TGTGCCAGTAGTCAGGGGGCTGGGGCCAACGTCCTGACTTTC. Translating gives CASSQGAGANVLTF.

This chain joins TRBV7-3 and TRBJ2-1; D ambiguous. The ends were cut back, 2 bases at V and 4 bases at J, with 6 bases in the middle. The CDR3 has 13 amino acids. CDR1 and CDR2 from the germline V gene are SGHTA and FQGTGA. In DNA, the CDR3 is TGTGCCAGCAGCTTAGGTCGATACAATGAGCAGTTCTTC. This codes for CASSLGRYNEQFF.

The chain combines TRBV7-8 with TRBJ2-1; 13 nucleotides agree with TRBD2. Germline CDR1 reads SGHVS; CDR2 reads FQNEAQ. The CDR3 totals 17 residues. After removal of 4 bases from V and 5 bases from J, the junction contained 8 bases not matched to a gene. CDR3: CASSSRTSGGANNEQFF. CDR3 sequence (DNA): TGTGCCAGCAGCTCCCGGACTAGCGGGGGCGCAAACAATGAGCAGTTCTTC. Full variable domain (remainder filled in from reference TRBV7-8 and TRBJ2-1): GAGVSQSPRYKVAKRGQDVALRCDPISGHVSLFWYQQALGQGPEFLTYFQNEAQLDKSGLPSDRFFAERPEGSVSTLKIQRTQQEDSAVYLCASSSRTSGGANNEQFFGPGTRLTVL.

This clone came up a few times. One end of the junction varies from germline; a read error may be responsible. Here the CDR3 DNA reads TGCAGTGCTAGAGATACGGACCGTCGTGGGTTT. Translation gives CSARDTDRRGF. The chain links TRBV20-1 to TRBJ2-3; no clear D gene. The germline V gene encodes CDR1 DFQATT and CDR2 SNEGSKA (reference sequence). The CDR3 runs 11 residues.

The genes are TRBV28 and TRBJ2-5; D is uncertain. In germline, CDR1 is MDHEN, CDR2 SYDVKM. CDR3 size: 14 residues. V was cut by 5 bases and J by 1 base, with 11 bases left in between. CDR3 amino acids: CASSPGPSQETQYF. The CDR3 bases are TGTGCCAGCAGTCCCGGACCGAGCCAAGAGACCCAGTACTTC.

The chain carries TRBV6-7 and TRBJ1-5; D uncertain. TRBV6-7 is sorted into the ORF group, with uncertain function. The CDR3 is 17 amino acids. V was shortened by 5 bases and J by 7 bases, with 24 bases between the two germline ends. CDR3 nucleotides: TGTGCCAGCAGTCTCGGGCGGGCCCTTGAGGTTTGGCAGCCCCAGCATTTT. It translates to CASSLGRALEVWQPQHF.

This clone was detected a few times. The CDR3 region is CASSKRGAQHF. CDR3 bases: TGTGCCAGCAGCAAGAGAGGAGCCCAGCATTTT. The chain uses TRBV21-1 and TRBJ1-5. TRBV21-1 is flagged as a pseudogene. The CDR3 is 11 amino acids.